One sample yielded the 8 T cell receptor beta chains listed below, sequenced in a study of T cells in Graves' hyperthyroidism and ophthalmopathy (dated by TCRdb to the late 2010s). The library was built by means of multiplex PCR. The sequencer was an Illumina HiSeq 2000. Amplification of TCR beta CDR3 regions was carried out from RNA transcripts. The first round of RT-PCR for the TCR CDR3 was performed with the HTBI primer set and the Qiagen OneStep RT-PCR kit. In-frame beta chains were kept once TCRdb had trimmed the public reads at Q25 with fastp and called clones with MiXCR. Every CDR3 protein is listed once, alongside the most common genes and DNA of its rows. The sample table records about 400,000 distinct CDR3 sequences; approximately 15% of these occur just once. The leading ten clones occupy 28% of the sample. Sequencing used blood. These receptors were collected from a woman between 18 and 29 years old with Graves' hyperthyroidism that later progressed to Graves' ophthalmopathy.

This clonotype was counted many times. The rearrangement uses TRBV2 and TRBJ2-7; no firm D call. The CDR3 extends over 15 amino acids. Germline V CDR1 and CDR2: SNHLY, FYNNEI. V was shortened by 2 bases and J by 2 bases, with 13 bases between the two germline ends. CDR3 sequence reads: CASSESVLGTYEQYF. DNA for the CDR3: TGTGCCAGCAGTGAATCTGTCTTAGGAACCTACGAGCAGTACTTC. Full variable domain (outside the CDR3, taken from reference TRBV2 and TRBJ2-7): EPEVTQTPSHQVTQMGQEVILRCVPISNHLYFYWYRQILGQKVEFLVSFYNNEISEKSEIFDDQFSVERPDGSNFTLKIRSTKLEDSAMYFCASSESVLGTYEQYFGPGTRLTVT.

J is TRBJ2-3 and V is TRBV3-1, with 9 bases fitting TRBD2. There are 18 residues in the CDR3. The germline V gene has CDR1 LGHDT and CDR2 YNNKEL (reference sequence). V lost 0 bases and J lost 4; bases outside the gene matches: 11. The CDR3 nucleotides read TGTGCCAGCAGCCAAGATAGGGCTAGCGGGAAAGGTCCAGATACGCAGTATTTT. This translates into CASSQDRASGKGPDTQYF.

This clonotype appeared many times. The V gene is TRBV7-2, the J gene TRBJ1-1, with a possible D match to TRBD1 (5 bases). There are 15 residues in the CDR3. CDR1 SGHTA and CDR2 FQGNSA come from the germline V gene. Trimming stripped 5 bases from V and 0 bases from J, with 13 bases between. CDR3 loop: CASSPVTGVNTEAFF. Written as DNA, the CDR3 is TGTGCCAGCAGCCCCGTCACAGGAGTGAACACTGAAGCTTTCTTT.

This clonotype came up many times. The J gene is TRBJ2-7, the V gene TRBV20-1, with TRBD2 identical over 10 bases. This CDR3 has 17 amino acids. V was pared by 3 bases and J by 1 base, with 12 bases of the junction left unmatched. Germline CDR1 and CDR2: DFQATT and SNEGSKA (reference sequence). The CDR3 protein is CSASPASGSGKSYEQYF. CDR3 nucleotides: TGCAGTGCTAGCCCTGCTAGCGGGAGTGGAAAATCCTACGAGCAGTACTTC.

This clonotype was recorded at least ten times. The chain has TRBV30 and TRBJ2-1, with D unclear. The V gene's germline CDR1 is GTSNPN and CDR2 SVGIG (reference sequence). There are 13 residues in the CDR3. The ends were cut back, 1 base at V and 4 bases at J, with 8 bases in the middle. The CDR3 DNA reads as TGTGCCTGGAGTGGATCAGAATACAATGAGCAGTTCTTC. It codes for CAWSGSEYNEQFF.

In its sample, this clonotype was seen many times. The CDR3 coding sequence is TGCAGCGTGGTTAGCGGGAGTAAAGGCCATGAGCAGTTCTTC. Amino acid sequence: CSVVSGSKGHEQFF. The rearrangement links TRBV29-1 to TRBJ2-1; 9 bases align to TRBD2. Germline V lookup: CDR1 SQVTM, CDR2 ANQGSEA. V was pared by 6 bases and J by 8 bases, with 11 bases of the junction left unmatched. The CDR3 sequence is 14 residues long.

This chain uses TRBV3-1 with TRBJ2-6, with a tentative D call TRBD1 (6 bases). Germline values: CDR1 LGHDT, CDR2 YNNKEL (reference sequence). Trimming shortened V by 2 bases and J by 0 bases, and 17 bases separated the two germline ends. There are 19 residues in the CDR3. The CDR3 bases are TGTGCCAGCAGCCAACTCTATAGGACAGCGAGCTCTGGGGCCAACGTCCTGACTTTC. Residues: CASSQLYRTASSGANVLTF.

Comment on this clonotype: Just one base apart from a much larger clone, this may be a read error. The V call is TRBV28, the J call TRBJ2-1; TRBD2 agrees at 8 bases. The DNA end is a closer match to TRBJ2-7, so the J assignment may be wrong. The CDR3 sequence is 17 residues long. Germline lookup yields CDR1 MDHEN and CDR2 SYDVKM. The chain's CDR3 is CASSLGLAGFSYNEQYF. CDR3 DNA sequence: TGTGCCAGCAGTTTAGGCCTAGCGGGTTTCTCCTACAATGAGCAGTACTTC.